This is a list of T cell receptor beta chains from one sample in a study of T cell responses to AZD1222 COVID-19 vaccine. The table came from immunoSEQ multiplex PCR; TCRdb's copy has only in-frame clones and leaves some out. The sample carries just under 90,000 clones, about 86% recorded once. Source: peripheral blood, taken on day 0 of MenACWY control vaccination. These TCRs come from an adult in good health. CDR3s include the opening cysteine and the closing phenylalanine or tryptophan. A D gene is named only where the DNA matches it firmly. Size tells how often a clone was seen (once, few, many) or the class of an expanded clone, and some rows leave it out.

v_call	j_call	clone_size	d_call	cdr3_nt	cdr3_aa
TRBV19	TRBJ1-1	.	.	TGTGCCAGTAGTGACGGGCAGCGGGGGATCACTGAAGCTTTCTTT	CASSDGQRGITEAFF
TRBV25-1	TRBJ2-2	few	TRBD1	TGTGCCAGCAGTGGGACAGGGGACACCGGGGAGCTGTTTTTT	CASSGTGDTGELFF
TRBV4-1	TRBJ2-7	.	.	TGCGCCAGCAGCCAAGATCCGGATACCTACGAGCAGTACTTC	CASSQDPDTYEQYF
TRBV6-1	TRBJ1-2	.	.	TGTGCCAGCAGTGAGTCGATAAACTATGGCTACACCTTC	CASSESINYGYTF
TRBV6-4	TRBJ1-3	.	.	TGTGCCAGCAGTGCAGGGCCCGGAAACACCATATATTTT	CASSAGPGNTIYF
TRBV19	TRBJ2-7	.	.	TGTGCCAGTAGTATCGGGGGCGACTCCTACGAGCAGTACTTC	CASSIGGDSYEQYF
TRBV7-9	TRBJ2-1	once	.	TGTGCCAGCAGCCGGGACCACTACAATGAGCAGTTCTTC	CASSRDHYNEQFF
TRBV6-6	TRBJ1-1	.	.	TGTGCCAGCAGTATACCCGACAGACCGAACACTGAAGCTTTCTTT	CASSIPDRPNTEAFF
TRBV7-9	TRBJ1-2	.	TRBD1	TGTGCCAGCAGCTACCAAGGGACAGGGGCAGGCTATGGCTACACCTTC	CASSYQGTGAGYGYTF
TRBV28	TRBJ1-2	.	TRBD1	TGTGCCAGCAACTTTGGGGTTGGGACAGGAGGTTTATTGGAAGATGGCTACACCTTC	CASNFGVGTGGLLEDGYTF
TRBV7-2	TRBJ2-1	.	.	TGTGCCGGAGGACAGAATGAGCAGTTCTTC	CAGGQNEQFF
TRBV21-1	TRBJ1-2	.	.	TGTGCCAGCAGCACACCGAGGGGTGGCTACACCTTC	CASSTPRGGYTF
TRBV3-1/TRBV3-2	TRBJ2-7	once	.	TGTGCCAGCAGCCACAACTTGTTCGGTTACGAGCAGTACTTC	CASSHNLFGYEQYF
TRBV21-1	TRBJ2-7	once	.	TGTGCCAGCAGCAAATCAGGCGGCGCCTACGAGCAGTACTTC	CASSKSGGAYEQYF
TRBV5-1	TRBJ1-4	once	.	TGCGCCAGCAGCCCTGGACTGGATAATGAAAAACTGTTTTTT	CASSPGLDNEKLFF
TRBV14	TRBJ2-7	.	.	TGTGCCAGCAGCTTTCGGGGCCCCTACGAGCAGTACTTC	CASSFRGPYEQYF